The rows below give T cell receptor beta chains drawn from one sample of a study of regulatory T cells in long-lasting Graves disease. MiXCR was run by TCRdb on the multiplex PCR reads, yielding one entry per CDR3 protein. The sample records a few hundred thousand distinct CDR3 sequences, roughly 16% being singletons. These data were also filed under a second study, of T cells in Graves' hyperthyroidism and ophthalmopathy.

The specimen was peripheral blood mononuclear cells (PBMCs), collected at new diagnosis, from a patient treated with antithyroid drugs. The receptors derive from a young woman with Graves disease. The CDR3 runs from the conserved cysteine through the conserved F or W. Fields, in order: D gene, V gene, J gene, clone size, CDR3 protein, CDR3 DNA. The D gene is left open where the match is weak. Clone size is shown for a subset of rows, as once, few, many or a class of expanded clone.

d_call: NA
v_call: TRBV2
j_call: TRBJ2-5
clone_size: NA
cdr3_aa: CASRLAAGETQYF
cdr3_nt: TGTGCCAGCAGGCTTGCCGCGGGAGAGACCCAGTACTTC

d_call: NA
v_call: TRBV12-3/TRBV12-4
j_call: TRBJ1-2
clone_size: few
cdr3_aa: CASSPPDSLGYGYTF
cdr3_nt: TGTGCCAGCAGTCCCCCCGACAGTCTGGGCTATGGCTACACCTTC

d_call: NA
v_call: TRBV15
j_call: TRBJ2-7
clone_size: NA
cdr3_aa: CATSLGYSYEQYF
cdr3_nt: TGTGCCACCAGCTTGGGATACTCCTACGAGCAGTACTTC

d_call: NA
v_call: TRBV5-5
j_call: TRBJ1-1
clone_size: many
cdr3_aa: CASSLGVGGGYTEAFF
cdr3_nt: TGTGCCAGCAGCTTGGGGGTCGGGGGCGGGTACACTGAAGCTTTCTTT

d_call: NA
v_call: TRBV6-1
j_call: TRBJ1-4
clone_size: NA
cdr3_aa: CASRDTAINEKLFF
cdr3_nt: TGTGCCAGCAGAGATACGGCTATTAATGAAAAACTGTTTTTT

d_call: NA
v_call: TRBV4-2
j_call: TRBJ2-6
clone_size: NA
cdr3_aa: CASSQDTRSGANVLTF
cdr3_nt: TGTGCCAGCAGCCAAGATACGCGCTCTGGGGCCAACGTCCTGACTTTC

d_call: NA
v_call: TRBV19
j_call: TRBJ1-2
clone_size: NA
cdr3_aa: CASSIGDSPKGYTF
cdr3_nt: TGTGCCAGTAGTATCGGAGACAGTCCTAAGGGCTACACCTTC

d_call: TRBD1
v_call: TRBV18
j_call: TRBJ1-5
clone_size: NA
cdr3_aa: CASSGGQGARPNQRQHF
cdr3_nt: TGTGCCAGCTCAGGCGGACAGGGGGCGCGTCCCAATCAGCGCCAGCATTTT

d_call: NA
v_call: TRBV2
j_call: TRBJ1-2
clone_size: many
cdr3_aa: CASSSTGEGYTF
cdr3_nt: TGTGCCAGCAGTTCAACGGGGGAGGGCTACACCTTC

d_call: NA
v_call: TRBV28
j_call: TRBJ1-3
clone_size: many
cdr3_aa: CASRNDRSSGNTIYF
cdr3_nt: TGTGCCAGCAGGAATGACAGGAGCTCTGGAAACACCATATATTTT

d_call: TRBD1
v_call: TRBV28
j_call: TRBJ2-7
clone_size: many
cdr3_aa: CASSTSGGRSYEQYF
cdr3_nt: TGTGCCAGCAGCACCTCAGGGGGACGCTCCTACGAGCAGTACTTC

d_call: TRBD1
v_call: TRBV6-1
j_call: TRBJ1-2
clone_size: NA
cdr3_aa: CASSPKGAGLGAGGYTF
cdr3_nt: TGTGCCAGCAGTCCGAAGGGGGCCGGGTTGGGGGCAGGTGGCTACACCTTC

d_call: TRBD1
v_call: TRBV2
j_call: TRBJ1-2
clone_size: NA
cdr3_aa: CASSASGQGYGYTF
cdr3_nt: TGTGCCAGCAGTGCTAGTGGACAGGGCTATGGCTACACCTTC

d_call: NA
v_call: TRBV20-1
j_call: TRBJ1-5
clone_size: NA
cdr3_aa: CSARDPRGINQPQHF
cdr3_nt: TGCAGTGCTAGAGATCCACGCGGAATCAATCAGCCCCAGCATTTT

d_call: NA
v_call: TRBV6-1
j_call: TRBJ2-1
clone_size: NA
cdr3_aa: CASSGAAFWSYEQYF
cdr3_nt: NA

d_call: NA
v_call: TRBV18
j_call: TRBJ2-7
clone_size: many
cdr3_aa: CASSPGGSGEQYF
cdr3_nt: TGTGCCAGCTCACCAGGTGGGTCGGGCGAGCAGTACTTC

d_call: TRBD2
v_call: TRBV30
j_call: TRBJ2-7
clone_size: many
cdr3_aa: CAWSRGGSYEQYF
cdr3_nt: TGTGCCTGGAGTCGGGGAGGGTCCTACGAGCAGTACTTC

d_call: TRBD1
v_call: TRBV19
j_call: TRBJ2-7
clone_size: few
cdr3_aa: CATWTGREQYF
cdr3_nt: TGTGCCACCTGGACAGGGCGCGAGCAGTACTTC

d_call: TRBD1
v_call: TRBV5-1
j_call: TRBJ2-5
clone_size: NA
cdr3_aa: CASHAPRQGQETQYF
cdr3_nt: TGCGCCAGCCATGCGCCAAGACAGGGACAAGAGACCCAGTACTTC

d_call: NA
v_call: TRBV28
j_call: TRBJ1-6
clone_size: few
cdr3_aa: CASSLSAPPGYLHF
cdr3_nt: TGTGCCAGCAGTTTATCGGCCCCACCAGGTTACCTCCACTTT

d_call: NA
v_call: TRBV24-1
j_call: TRBJ1-1
clone_size: many
cdr3_aa: CATSDRGTEAFF
cdr3_nt: TGTGCCACCAGTGACAGGGGCACTGAAGCTTTCTTT

d_call: NA
v_call: TRBV6-1
j_call: TRBJ2-7
clone_size: few
cdr3_aa: CASSEGTNYEQYF
cdr3_nt: TGTGCCAGCAGTGAAGGTACCAACTACGAGCAGTACTTC

d_call: TRBD2
v_call: TRBV5-1
j_call: TRBJ2-1
clone_size: many
cdr3_aa: CASSLGLAEDGEQFF
cdr3_nt: TGCGCCAGCAGCTTGGGTCTAGCGGAGGACGGTGAGCAGTTCTTC

d_call: NA
v_call: TRBV18
j_call: TRBJ1-2
clone_size: many
cdr3_aa: CASSPRSNYGYTF
cdr3_nt: TGTGCCAGCTCACCCAGATCTAACTATGGCTACACCTTC